The clone carrying this T cell receptor (beta chain) has a count of ten or more. No antigen is known for it. At one of its ends the junction is not consistent with the germline gene, which may arise from a read error. These data belong to a study of regulatory T cells in long-lasting Graves disease. Time point defined: persistent/refractory GD, antithyroid drugs over 5 years with positive TRAb. Making the TCR library involved RNA that had been extracted from PBMCs. The EDTA tubes were filled with 7.5 to 9 milliliters of drawn peripheral blood. For TCR beta, libraries came from iRepertoire HTBI primers and Arm-PCR of CDR3 regions. MiXCR, run by TCRdb on the multiplex PCR reads, gives a single entry per CDR3 protein. The table lists about 660,000 distinct CDR3 sequences, 25% to 35% of them singletons. Germline V CDR1 and CDR2: MDHEN, SYDVKM. The CDR3 covers 14 residues. Study-level findings and limits: TCR diversity in persistent Graves' patients was below that of newly diagnosed ones. TRBV28 was favored in persistent disease, as were TRBJ1-2 and TRBJ2-5.

This clonotype originated in a female donor with Graves disease. The sequencing used peripheral blood mononuclear cells (PBMCs), collected when the disease was refractory, from a patient treated with antithyroid drugs. J is TRBJ1-6 and V is TRBV28; D is unclear. DNA of the CDR3: TGTGCCAGCAGTGGTCAATTGACCGCCGCCCTTGGAATGTTT. Translated, it gives CASSGQLTAALGMF.